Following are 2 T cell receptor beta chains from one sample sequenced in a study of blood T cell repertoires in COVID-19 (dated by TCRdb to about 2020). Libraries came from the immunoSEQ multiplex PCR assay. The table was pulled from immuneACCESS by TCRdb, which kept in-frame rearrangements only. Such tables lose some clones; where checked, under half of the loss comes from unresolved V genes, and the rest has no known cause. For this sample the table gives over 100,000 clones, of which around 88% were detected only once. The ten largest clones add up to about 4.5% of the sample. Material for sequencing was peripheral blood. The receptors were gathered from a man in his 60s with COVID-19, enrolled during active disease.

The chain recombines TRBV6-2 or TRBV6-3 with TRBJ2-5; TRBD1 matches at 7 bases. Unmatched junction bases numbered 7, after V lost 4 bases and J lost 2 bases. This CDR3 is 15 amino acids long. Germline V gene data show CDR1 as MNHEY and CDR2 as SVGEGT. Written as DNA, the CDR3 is TGTGCCAGCAGTTCATTACAGGGGCGGCAAGAGACCCAGTACTTC. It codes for CASSSLQGRQETQYF.

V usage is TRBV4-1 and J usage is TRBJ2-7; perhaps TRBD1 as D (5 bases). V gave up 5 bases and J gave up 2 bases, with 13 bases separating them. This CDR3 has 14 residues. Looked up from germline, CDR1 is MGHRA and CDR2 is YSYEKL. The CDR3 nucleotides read TGCGCCAGCAGCGTCCGCCAGGGAACCTACGAGCAGTACTTC. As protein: CASSVRQGTYEQYF.